The 16 T cell receptor beta chains listed next were all sequenced from one sample in a study of identical twins. TCRdb recomputed calls from the 5' RACE reads with MiXCR, one row per CDR3 protein. The table shows hundreds of thousands of distinct CDR3 sequences, with less than 9% occurring only once. Another study also made use of these data, one on yellow fever vaccine responses in identical twins.

Sequenced material: PBMCs. The receptors derive from a woman aged 18-29 years in good health.

The count of this clonotype is one. V is TRBV27 and J is TRBJ2-4, with D tentatively TRBD1 (6 bases). The CDR3 is 16 amino acids. Looked up from germline, CDR1 is MNHEY and CDR2 is SMNVEV (reference sequence). Trimming removed 2 bases at V and 9 bases at J, with 20 bases between. The CDR3 region has the DNA TGTGCCAGCAGTTTAGTTACGGGCCCTACCAGGGGCATTCAGTACTTC. It yields the protein CASSLVTGPTRGIQYF.

The rearrangement links TRBV4-2 to TRBJ2-1; maybe TRBD1 (6 bases). Trimming left V 4 bases short and J 4 bases short, with 20 bases between. The CDR3 totals 17 residues. CDR1 is LGHNA, CDR2 YNFKEQ, per germline. The CDR3 is CASSPQPQGKGYNEQFF. As DNA, the CDR3 is TGTGCCAGCAGCCCCCAACCCCAGGGGAAGGGTTACAATGAGCAGTTCTTC.

The CDR3 DNA follows: TGTGCCAGCAGCTGGTTGGGGGCCTTCACAGATACGCAGTATTTT. Translating it yields CASSWLGAFTDTQYF. The chain couples TRBV11-2 to TRBJ2-3, with D perhaps matching TRBD1 (6 bases). Germline CDR1 SGHAT, CDR2 FQNNGV. The V and J ends lost 4 bases and 2 bases respectively, with 13 bases between them. The CDR3 consists of 15 residues.

The chain links TRBV20-1 to TRBJ2-3, with TRBD1 identical over 7 bases. The CDR3 sequence is 13 residues long. V lost 6 bases, J lost 7 bases, and 10 bases stayed unmatched. CDR1 is DFQATT, CDR2 SNEGSKA, per germline (reference sequence). The DNA for the CDR3 is TGCAGTGCCGTCCCGGGACAGTCACATACGCAGTATTTT. Translation gives CSAVPGQSHTQYF.

The chain employs TRBV5-1 and TRBJ2-3, with TRBD1 matching 8 bases. Germline trimming cut 6 bases from V and 4 bases from J; bases unmatched to any gene: 10. Per the germline V gene, CDR1 is SGHRS and CDR2 is YFSETQ. CDR3 size: 15 residues. CDR3 in amino acids: CASTHNAGGADTQYF. The CDR3 nucleotides are TGCGCCAGCACGCATAACGCAGGGGGCGCAGATACGCAGTATTTT.

This clonotype appeared a few times. The chain recombines TRBV3-1 with TRBJ1-6; D remains ambiguous. Germline V gene lookup returns CDR1 LGHDT and CDR2 YNNKEL (reference sequence). V gave up 5 bases and J gave up 4 bases, with 6 bases separating them. There are 13 residues in the CDR3. For the CDR3, the DNA is TGTGCCAGCAGCGAAATATATAATTCACCCCTCCACTTT. Protein product: CASSEIYNSPLHF.

In this sample, this clonotype turned up many times. This sequence joins TRBV10-3 and TRBJ2-1; D remains ambiguous. V lost 3 bases, J lost 4 bases, and 7 bases lay in between. Germline V gene data show CDR1 as ENHRY and CDR2 as SYGVKD. This CDR3 contains 13 residues. The CDR3: CAISDGQYNEQFF. The CDR3 DNA reads TGTGCCATCAGTGACGGCCAATACAATGAGCAGTTCTTC.

This clonotype was picked up a small number of times. This chain's CDR3 is CASTGGGAGTDTQYF. The CDR3, as DNA: TGCGCCAGCACAGGAGGGGGGGCCGGCACAGATACGCAGTATTTT. This rearrangement joins TRBV10-2 to TRBJ2-3; weak D call: TRBD2 (7 bases). V shed 7 bases and J shed 1 base, with 15 bases lying between them. Looked up from germline, CDR1 is WSHSY and CDR2 is SAAADI. The CDR3 is made up of 15 amino acids.

This clonotype was seen at least ten times. The chain links TRBV10-3 to TRBJ2-5, with D possibly matching TRBD1 (5 bases). CDR1 ENHRY and CDR2 SYGVKD come from the germline V gene. V was cut by 8 bases and J by 1 base, with 14 bases left in between. The CDR3 has 14 amino acids. CDR3 in DNA: TGTGCCATCCGGCAGGGATCGGCCCAAGAGACCCAGTACTTC. It translates to CAIRQGSAQETQYF.

This clonotype appeared many times. This chain uses TRBV5-1 with TRBJ2-5; TRBD2 matches at 11 bases. Looked up from germline, CDR1 is SGHRS and CDR2 is YFSETQ. V shed 4 bases and J 4 bases; nucleotides not matched to a gene: 6. This CDR3 is built from 15 residues. CDR3 in amino acids: CASSNSSGRRETQYF. In DNA form, the CDR3 reads TGCGCCAGCAGCAACTCTAGCGGGAGGAGAGAGACCCAGTACTTC.

This clonotype was seen only a few times. The chain combines TRBV4-1 with TRBJ2-1; a possible D gene is TRBD2 (6 bases). Trimming stripped 0 bases from V and 5 bases from J, with 14 bases between. The CDR3 sequence is 16 residues long. Germline V CDR1 and CDR2: MGHRA, YSYEKL. The CDR3 nucleotides read TGCGCCAGCAGCCAAGATCTTCGGGGGTTCAACAATGAGCAGTTCTTC. Translation: CASSQDLRGFNNEQFF.

This clonotype turned up a few times. This rearrangement joins TRBV29-1 to TRBJ2-3; 12 bases line up with TRBD2. The CDR3 totals 17 residues. From germline, CDR1 is SQVTM and CDR2 ANQGSEA. V dropped 2 bases and J dropped 2; count of bases not matched to a gene: 8. CDR3 residues: CSVELASGREFTDTQYF. The CDR3 nucleotides read TGCAGCGTTGAATTGGCTAGCGGGAGGGAATTCACAGATACGCAGTATTTT.

This sequence joins TRBV7-4 and TRBJ1-1, with 7 bases aligning to TRBD1. CDR1 is SGHVT and CDR2 is SQSDAQ in the germline V gene. The CDR3 contains 17 residues. V gave up 4 bases and J gave up 0 bases; unmatched junction bases: 11. CDR3 protein: CASSYSKRDSLNTEAFF. The CDR3 DNA reads TGTGCCAGCAGCTATAGCAAAAGGGACAGTTTGAACACTGAAGCTTTCTTT.

At least ten counts were recorded for this clonotype. Here the CDR3 DNA reads TGTGCCAGCAGCTTAGACCGGACAGGTTCAGCCAAAAACATTCAGTACTTC. This gives the protein CASSLDRTGSAKNIQYF. The rearrangement links TRBV7-8 to TRBJ2-4; 7 bases are a match to TRBD1. This CDR3 is 17 amino acids long. The trim removed 1 base at V and 0 bases at J, leaving 6 bases unmatched. CDR1 is SGHVS and CDR2 is FQNEAQ in the germline V gene.

This clonotype was seen only a few times. The V and J genes are TRBV4-1 and TRBJ2-7; a weak D match, TRBD1 (6 bases). CDR3 length: 16 residues. Germline V lookup: CDR1 MGHRA, CDR2 YSYEKL. V was pared by 1 base and J by 3 bases, with 16 bases between. CDR3 amino acids: CASSQVGRKGVYEQYF. Here the CDR3 DNA reads TGCGCCAGCAGCCAAGTCGGACGCAAGGGGGTCTACGAGCAGTACTTC.

The chain combines TRBV6-1 with TRBJ2-2; D perhaps matches TRBD1 (5 bases). Germline-derived CDR1 and CDR2 are MNHNS and SASEGT. This CDR3 contains 16 residues. V shed 7 bases and J shed 4 bases, with 19 bases lying between them. CDR3 DNA: TGTGCCAGCACTGTGACAGAAGGGGTGACCACCGGGGAGCTGTTTTTT. This codes for CASTVTEGVTTGELFF.